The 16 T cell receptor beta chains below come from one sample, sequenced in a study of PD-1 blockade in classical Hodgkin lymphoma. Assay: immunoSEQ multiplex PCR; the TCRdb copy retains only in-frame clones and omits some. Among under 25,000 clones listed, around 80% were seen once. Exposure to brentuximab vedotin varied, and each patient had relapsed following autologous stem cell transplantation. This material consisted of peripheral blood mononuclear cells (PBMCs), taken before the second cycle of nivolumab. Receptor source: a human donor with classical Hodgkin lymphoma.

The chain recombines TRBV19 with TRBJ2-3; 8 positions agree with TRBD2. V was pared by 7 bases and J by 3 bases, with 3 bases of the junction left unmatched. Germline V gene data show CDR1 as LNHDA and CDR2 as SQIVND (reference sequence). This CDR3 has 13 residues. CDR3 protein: CASNGGGTDTQYF. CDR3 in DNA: TGTGCCAGTAATGGCGGGGGGACAGATACGCAGTATTTT.

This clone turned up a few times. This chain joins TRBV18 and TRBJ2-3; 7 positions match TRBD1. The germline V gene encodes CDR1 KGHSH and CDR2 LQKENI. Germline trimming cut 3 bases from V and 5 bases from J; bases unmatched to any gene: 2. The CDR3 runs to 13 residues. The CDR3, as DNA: TGTGCCAGCTCACCTGACAGGGTAGATACGCAGTATTTT. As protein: CASSPDRVDTQYF.

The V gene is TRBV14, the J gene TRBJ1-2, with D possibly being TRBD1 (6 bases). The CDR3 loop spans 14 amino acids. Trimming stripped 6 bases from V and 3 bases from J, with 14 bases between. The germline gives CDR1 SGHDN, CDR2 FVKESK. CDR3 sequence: CASRRGRGDYGYTF. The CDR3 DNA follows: TGTGCCAGCAGGAGAGGCAGGGGTGACTATGGCTACACCTTC.

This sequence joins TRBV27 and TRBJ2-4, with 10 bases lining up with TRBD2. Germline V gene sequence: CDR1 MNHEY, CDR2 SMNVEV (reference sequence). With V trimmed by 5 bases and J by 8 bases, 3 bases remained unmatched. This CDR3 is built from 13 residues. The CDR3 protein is CASSASGRDIQYF. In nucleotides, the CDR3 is TGTGCCAGCAGTGCAAGCGGGAGGGACATTCAGTACTTC.

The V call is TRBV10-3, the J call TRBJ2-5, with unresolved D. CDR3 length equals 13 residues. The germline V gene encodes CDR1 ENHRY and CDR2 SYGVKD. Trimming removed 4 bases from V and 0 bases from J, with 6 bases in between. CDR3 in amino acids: CAISGANQETQYF. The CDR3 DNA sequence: TGTGCCATCAGTGGGGCCAACCAAGAGACCCAGTACTTC.

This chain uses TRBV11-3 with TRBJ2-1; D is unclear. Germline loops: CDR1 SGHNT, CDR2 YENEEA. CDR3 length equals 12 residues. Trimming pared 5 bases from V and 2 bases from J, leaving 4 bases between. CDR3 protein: CASSLAYNEQFF. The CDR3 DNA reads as TGTGCCAGCAGCCTAGCCTACAATGAGCAGTTCTTC.

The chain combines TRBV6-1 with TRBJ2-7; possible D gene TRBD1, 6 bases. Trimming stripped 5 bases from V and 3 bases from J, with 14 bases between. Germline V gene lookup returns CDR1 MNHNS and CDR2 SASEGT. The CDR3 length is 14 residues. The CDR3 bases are TGTGCCAGCAGTCAGGGACACCCGATCTACGAGCAGTACTTC. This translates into CASSQGHPIYEQYF.

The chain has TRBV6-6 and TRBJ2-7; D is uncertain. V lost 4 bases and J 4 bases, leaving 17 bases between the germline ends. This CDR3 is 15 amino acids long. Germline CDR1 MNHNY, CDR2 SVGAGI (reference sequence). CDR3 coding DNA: TGTGCCAGCAGTTCCAGTGGGTATCGACCTTACGAGCAGTACTTC. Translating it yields CASSSSGYRPYEQYF.

For the CDR3, the DNA is TGTGCCATCAGTGAGTCCCGGGTCGAAGCTTTCTTT. Amino acid sequence: CAISESRVEAFF. The chain is built from TRBV10-3 and TRBJ1-1; no firm D call. This CDR3 spans 12 amino acids. The germline V gene encodes CDR1 ENHRY and CDR2 SYGVKD. Trimming took 0 bases from V and 8 from J, leaving 7 bases between them.

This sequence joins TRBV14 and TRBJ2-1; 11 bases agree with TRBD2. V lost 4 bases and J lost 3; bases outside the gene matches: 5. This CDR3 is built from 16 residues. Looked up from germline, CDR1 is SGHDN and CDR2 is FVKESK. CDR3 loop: CASSPPGLADYNEQFF. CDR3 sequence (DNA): TGTGCCAGCAGCCCGCCGGGACTAGCGGACTACAATGAGCAGTTCTTC.

CDR3 nucleotide sequence: TGTGCCAGCGTCAGGGACAGCTCCGGGAACTATGGCTACACCTTC. Protein: CASVRDSSGNYGYTF. The V gene is TRBV5-4, the J gene TRBJ1-2; 7 bases match TRBD1. The CDR3 covers 15 residues. The trim removed 7 bases at V and 2 bases at J, leaving 11 bases unmatched. Germline values: CDR1 SGHNT, CDR2 YYREEE (reference sequence).

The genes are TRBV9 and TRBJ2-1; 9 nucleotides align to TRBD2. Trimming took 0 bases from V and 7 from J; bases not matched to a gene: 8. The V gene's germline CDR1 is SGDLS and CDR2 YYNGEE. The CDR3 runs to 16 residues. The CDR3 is CASSVASGTSPNEQFF. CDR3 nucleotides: TGTGCCAGCAGCGTAGCCTCCGGGACTAGCCCAAATGAGCAGTTCTTC. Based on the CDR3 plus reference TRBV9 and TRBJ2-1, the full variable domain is DSGVTQTPKHLITATGQRVTLRCSPRSGDLSVYWYQQSLDQGLQFLIQYYNGEERAKGNILERFSAQQFPDLHSELNLSSLELGDSALYFCASSVASGTSPNEQFFGPGTRLTVL.

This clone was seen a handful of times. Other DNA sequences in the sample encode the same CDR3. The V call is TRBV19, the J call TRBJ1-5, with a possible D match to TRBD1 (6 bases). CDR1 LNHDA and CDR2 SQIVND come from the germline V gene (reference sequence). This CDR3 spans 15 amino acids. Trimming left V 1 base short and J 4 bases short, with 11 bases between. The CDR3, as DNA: TGTGCCAGTAGTATAGGTGAGGGGGGGAATCAGCCCCAGCATTTT. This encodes CASSIGEGGNQPQHF.

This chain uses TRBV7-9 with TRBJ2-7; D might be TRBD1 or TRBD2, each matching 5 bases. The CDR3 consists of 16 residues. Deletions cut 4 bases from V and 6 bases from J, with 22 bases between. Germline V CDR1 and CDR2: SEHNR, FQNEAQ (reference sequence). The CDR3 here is CASSSRFEGRGREQYF. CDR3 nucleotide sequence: TGTGCCAGCAGCTCCCGGTTTGAGGGGCGAGGACGCGAGCAGTACTTC.

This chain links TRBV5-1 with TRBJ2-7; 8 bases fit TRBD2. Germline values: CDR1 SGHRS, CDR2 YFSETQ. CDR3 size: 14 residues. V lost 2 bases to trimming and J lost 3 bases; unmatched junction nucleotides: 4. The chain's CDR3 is CASSLGLASYEQYF. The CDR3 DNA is TGCGCCAGCAGCTTAGGACTAGCTAGCTACGAGCAGTACTTC.

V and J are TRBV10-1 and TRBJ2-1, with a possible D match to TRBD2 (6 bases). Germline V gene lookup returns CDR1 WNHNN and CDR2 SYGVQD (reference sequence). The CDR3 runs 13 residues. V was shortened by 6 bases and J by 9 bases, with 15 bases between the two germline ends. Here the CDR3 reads CASREEMEGEQFF. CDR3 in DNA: TGCGCCAGCAGGGAGGAGATGGAGGGTGAGCAGTTCTTC.